The 19 T cell receptor beta chains below were found in one sample sequenced in a study of T cell changes during pregnancy in multiple sclerosis. The data were produced by immunoSEQ multiplex PCR, yet TCRdb's version contains in-frame clones alone and is incomplete. The profile shows around 95,000 clones, roughly 94% of them singletons. The starting material was peripheral blood, obtained after pregnancy. The receptor set was obtained from a female donor in good health, enrolled as a control in a pregnancy study.

The rearrangement uses TRBV6-1 and TRBJ1-1; D is perhaps TRBD1 (5 bases). Germline V lookup: CDR1 MNHNS, CDR2 SASEGT. The length of the CDR3 is 15 residues. Trimming shortened V by 2 bases and J by 4 bases, and 14 bases separated the two germline ends. This chain's CDR3 is CASSESIGGGTEAFF. CDR3 DNA sequence: TGTGCCAGCAGTGAATCGATCGGGGGGGGCACTGAAGCTTTCTTT.

This clone has just one count. The V gene is TRBV6-1, the J gene TRBJ2-7, with a tentative D call TRBD1 (6 bases). V was cut by 7 bases and J by 2 bases, with 12 bases left in between. The CDR3 loop spans 13 amino acids. The germline CDR1 and CDR2 sequences are MNHNS and SASEGT. CDR3 coding DNA: TGTGCCAGCAAGCAGGGGATCACCTACGAGCAGTACTTC. The encoded protein is CASKQGITYEQYF.

The chain uses TRBV19 and TRBJ2-7; 7 nucleotides align to TRBD2. The CDR3 loop spans 16 amino acids. Germline V lookup: CDR1 LNHDA, CDR2 SQIVND (reference sequence). Unmatched junction bases numbered 14, after V lost 3 bases and J lost 6 bases. The chain's CDR3 is CASSITSGGTISEQYF. The CDR3 nucleotides are TGTGCCAGTAGTATTACGTCGGGCGGGACTATATCCGAGCAGTACTTC. The variable domain in full, with the rest retrieved from reference TRBV19 and TRBJ2-7, is DGGITQSPKYLFRKEGQNVTLSCEQNLNHDAMYWYRQDPGQGLRLIYYSQIVNDFQKGDIAEGYSVSREKKESFPLTVTSAQKNPTAFYLCASSITSGGTISEQYFGPGTRLTVT.

The chain is built from TRBV1 and TRBJ2-1; the listed D gene, TRBD2, was not tested against the DNA. TRBV1 is a pseudogene. The CDR3 is 15 residues long. CDR3 DNA sequence: TGCACCAGCAGCCAAGATCCTTGGACTATCAATGAGCAGTTCTTC. Its protein is CTSSQDPWTINEQFF.

The chain uses TRBV5-6 and TRBJ1-2; a weak D match, TRBD1 (6 bases). V was pared by 5 bases and J by 8 bases, with 16 bases between. The CDR3 consists of 13 residues. CDR1 is SGHDT and CDR2 is YYEEEE in the germline V gene. CDR3 sequence: CASSSRGPAGYTF. CDR3 sequence (DNA): TGTGCCAGCAGTTCGCGGGGGCCTGCGGGCTACACCTTC.

V gene TRBV10-3 combines with J gene TRBJ1-5; the D is unclear. Germline loops: CDR1 ENHRY, CDR2 SYGVKD. V lost 3 bases to trimming and J lost 0 bases, with 9 bases between them. The CDR3 contains 15 residues. DNA of the CDR3: TGTGCCATCAGTGATCCCGGGTATAGCAATCAGCCCCAGCATTTT. Its protein product is CAISDPGYSNQPQHF.

As DNA, the CDR3 is TGTGCCAGCAGCGCCGGGACTATCACAGATACGCAGTATTTT. The encoded protein is CASSAGTITDTQYF. J is TRBJ2-3 and V is TRBV9, with 7 bases that match TRBD2. In germline, CDR1 is SGDLS, CDR2 YYNGEE. With 3 bases clipped from V and 2 bases from J, the junction kept 3 bases outside the gene matches. CDR3 length: 14 amino acids.

This clone was seen only a few times. The chain combines TRBV9 with TRBJ1-2; TRBD1 matches at 10 bases. J was trimmed by 7 bases and V by 7 bases; bases with no gene match: 10. Germline lookup yields CDR1 SGDLS and CDR2 YYNGEE. This CDR3 has 14 residues. Here the CDR3 DNA reads TGTGCCAGCGATAGGGGGGACAGGGGCACTGGCTACACCTTC. Translating it yields CASDRGDRGTGYTF.

The sample holds one count of this clone. V usage is TRBV5-1 and J usage is TRBJ2-3, with a tentative D call TRBD2 (7 bases). Trimming stripped 0 bases from V and 8 bases from J, with 13 bases between. There are 14 residues in the CDR3. CDR1 is SGHRS and CDR2 is YFSETQ in the germline V gene. CDR3: CASSLGGGGSTQYF. The CDR3 DNA sequence: TGCGCCAGCAGCTTGGGGGGGGGCGGGAGTACGCAGTATTTT.

The V and J genes are TRBV7-6 and TRBJ1-1; 12 bases are a match to TRBD1. Germline V gives CDR1 SGHVS, CDR2 FNYEAQ. The CDR3 runs to 18 residues. J gave up 3 bases and V 0 bases, and 8 bases lay outside the gene matches. This chain's CDR3 is CASSLAPGQGALDTEAFF. The CDR3 coding sequence is TGTGCCAGCAGCTTAGCACCGGGACAGGGGGCGTTGGACACTGAAGCTTTCTTT.

The J gene is TRBJ2-7, the V gene TRBV11-2, with 8 bases identical to TRBD1. Germline loops: CDR1 SGHAT, CDR2 FQNNGV. The CDR3 length is 16 residues. Trimming cost V 1 base and J 3 bases; bases outside gene matches: 8. The CDR3 nucleotides are TGTGCCAGCAGCTTAGCCTTGACAGGGGTCGACTACGAGCAGTACTTC. It yields the protein CASSLALTGVDYEQYF.

This chain uses TRBV7-2 with TRBJ2-2; weak D call: TRBD1 (6 bases). The CDR3 is 14 amino acids. Germline CDR1 is SGHTA and CDR2 is FQGNSA. With 4 bases removed from V and 4 bases from J, the gap between germline ends came to 10 bases. The CDR3 DNA follows: TGTGCCAGCAGCTCCGGACAGAGCACCGGGGAGCTGTTTTTT. This translates into CASSSGQSTGELFF.

This chain links TRBV6-1 with TRBJ1-4; D is unclear. There are 14 residues in the CDR3. V was pared by 10 bases and J by 6 bases, with 18 bases between. Germline CDR1 and CDR2: MNHNS and SASEGT. This CDR3 reads CATGRGMGDEKLFF. Written as DNA, the CDR3 is TGTGCCACCGGGCGGGGTATGGGTGATGAAAAACTGTTTTTT.

The chain links TRBV2 to TRBJ1-2; maybe TRBD1 (6 bases). V lost 9 bases and J 7 bases, leaving 15 bases between the germline ends. Germline assignment: CDR1 SNHLY and CDR2 FYNNEI. This CDR3 has 12 residues. In nucleotides, the CDR3 is TGTGCCAGTCTACAGGGACCCCCTGGCTACACCTTC. Translation: CASLQGPPGYTF.

This clone occurred once. This sequence joins TRBV7-8 and TRBJ1-3, with 7 bases fitting TRBD1. Germline CDR1 is SGHVS and CDR2 is FQNEAQ. V shed 5 bases and J 2 bases; nucleotides not matched to a gene: 12. This CDR3 is 17 amino acids long. This CDR3 is CASSPGGRGGTGNTIYF. The CDR3 bases are TGTGCCAGCAGCCCAGGGGGGCGTGGGGGCACTGGAAACACCATATATTTT.

CDR3 coding DNA: TGTGCCAGTAAAGCGGGTAGTGGGACTGAAGCTTTCTTT. This gives the protein CASKAGSGTEAFF. J is TRBJ1-1 and V is TRBV19; D uncertain. The CDR3 spans 13 residues. Trimming left V 7 bases short and J 5 bases short, with 14 bases between. Germline assignment: CDR1 LNHDA and CDR2 SQIVND (reference sequence).

About this clone itself: Other DNA sequences in the same sample also yield this CDR3. The chain combines TRBV9 with TRBJ2-5, with TRBD1 identical over 7 bases. CDR3 length: 15 amino acids. The J segment lost 2 bases and the V segment lost 2 bases, leaving 6 bases of the junction unmatched. The germline gives CDR1 SGDLS, CDR2 YYNGEE. The CDR3 spells CASSVQTGPQETQYF. The CDR3 coding sequence is TGTGCCAGCAGCGTCCAGACAGGGCCTCAAGAGACCCAGTACTTC.

The chain links TRBV5-5 to TRBJ1-5; D is possibly TRBD1 (6 bases). This CDR3 is 14 amino acids long. From germline, CDR1 is SGHKS and CDR2 YYEKEE (reference sequence). Trimming shortened V by 2 bases and J by 1 base, and 7 bases separated the two germline ends. The CDR3 loop reads CASSFQGSNQPQHF. Written as DNA, the CDR3 is TGTGCCAGCAGCTTCCAGGGGAGCAATCAGCCCCAGCATTTT. The whole variable domain, filled in from reference TRBV5-5 and TRBJ1-5, reads DAGVTQSPTHLIKTRGQQVTLRCSPISGHKSVSWYQQVLGQGPQFIFQYYEKEERGRGNFPDRFSARQFPNYSSELNVNALLLGDSALYLCASSFQGSNQPQHFGDGTRLSIL.

The genes are TRBV7-9 and TRBJ2-4; D is possibly TRBD2 (6 bases). Germline loops: CDR1 SEHNR, CDR2 FQNEAQ (reference sequence). The CDR3 totals 16 residues. Trimming removed 5 bases at V and 0 bases at J, with 14 bases between. CDR3 in DNA: TGTGCCAGCAGCCTCGGGAGCACAATAGCCAAAAACATTCAGTACTTC. It translates to CASSLGSTIAKNIQYF.